A single sample is the source of the 29 T cell receptor beta chains below, sequenced in a study of blood T cell repertoires in COVID-19. Some clones are missing from TCRdb's copy, which holds only in-frame ones; the method was immunoSEQ multiplex PCR. Of 100,000 to 150,000 clones in the sample, around 88% were seen once. Sequencing used peripheral blood. The receptors were sampled from a middle-aged man with acute or convalescent COVID-19.

The chain recombines TRBV11-1 with TRBJ1-2, with D maybe TRBD1 (6 bases). CDR1 is SGHAT and CDR2 is FQDESV in the germline V gene (reference sequence). The CDR3 runs 15 residues. The V and J ends lost 5 bases and 2 bases respectively, with 15 bases between them. The CDR3: CASSPSDSPNYGYTF. The CDR3 coding sequence is TGTGCCAGCAGCCCATCGGACAGTCCGAACTATGGCTACACCTTC. Full variable domain (outside the CDR3, taken from reference TRBV11-1 and TRBJ1-2): EAEVAQSPRYKITEKSQAVAFWCDPISGHATLYWYRQILGQGPELLVQFQDESVVDDSQLPKDRFSAERLKGVDSTLKIQPAELGDSAMYLCASSPSDSPNYGYTFGSGTRLTVV.

This rearrangement joins TRBV6-1 to TRBJ2-1, with 7 bases identical to TRBD2. This CDR3 contains 15 residues. Germline assignment: CDR1 MNHNS and CDR2 SASEGT. V was pared by 2 bases and J by 7 bases, with 8 bases of the junction left unmatched. The CDR3 DNA is TGTGCCAGCAGTGAAACTAGCGCGGGCGTGAATGAGCAGTTCTTC. Its protein is CASSETSAGVNEQFF.

The chain uses TRBV21-1 and TRBJ1-5; no check of the table's D call, TRBD1, against the DNA was made. TRBV21-1 is tagged as a pseudogene. The CDR3 consists of 13 residues. In nucleotides, the CDR3 is TGTGCCAGCAGCAAACAGGGCAATCAGCCCCAGCATTTT. Translating gives CASSKQGNQPQHF.

The DNA for the CDR3 is TGCGCCAGCAGTGAGTCTATTAGCGTAGGTACGCAGTATTTT. Translated: CASSESISVGTQYF. The chain couples TRBV10-1 to TRBJ2-3; the D gene is possibly TRBD2 (5 bases). V lost 0 bases to trimming and J lost 8 bases, with 12 bases between them. Germline values: CDR1 WNHNN, CDR2 SYGVQD (reference sequence). There are 14 residues in the CDR3.

The chain links TRBV14 to TRBJ2-1; tentatively, D is TRBD2 (5 bases). V was clipped by 1 base and J by 9 bases, with 13 bases between them. The germline CDR1 and CDR2 sequences are SGHDN and FVKESK. The CDR3 sequence is 14 residues long. CDR3 nucleotides: TGTGCCAGCAGCCAAGTGCTTGGGGAGAGTGAGCAGTTCTTC. This codes for CASSQVLGESEQFF. The entire variable domain, with the rest obtained from reference TRBV14 and TRBJ2-1, is as follows: EAGVTQFPSHSVIEKGQTVTLRCDPISGHDNLYWYRRVMGKEIKFLLHFVKESKQDESGMPNNRFLAERTGGTYSTLKVQPAELEDSGVYFCASSQVLGESEQFFGPGTRLTVL.

The chain combines TRBV7-2 with TRBJ1-4; no clear D gene. The germline V gene encodes CDR1 SGHTA and CDR2 FQGNSA. Trimming shortened V by 1 base and J by 8 bases, and 11 bases separated the two germline ends. CDR3 size: 14 residues. This CDR3 reads CASSLDILGEKLFF. The CDR3 DNA reads as TGTGCCAGCAGCTTAGACATCCTCGGGGAAAAACTGTTTTTT.

The chain uses TRBV7-2 and TRBJ1-1; D remains unclear. CDR3 length: 13 residues. Germline CDR1 reads SGHTA; CDR2 reads FQGNSA. Deletions cut 2 bases from V and 2 bases from J, with 6 bases between. The DNA of the CDR3 is TGTGCCAGCAGCTTAACTCCCAACACTGAAGCTTTCTTT. It codes for CASSLTPNTEAFF. Looking up the rest from reference TRBV7-2 and TRBJ1-1 gives the full variable domain: GAGVSQSPSNKVTEKGKDVELRCDPISGHTALYWYRQSLGQGLEFLIYFQGNSAPDKSGLPSDRFSAERTGGSVSTLTIQRTQQEDSAVYLCASSLTPNTEAFFGQGTRLTVV.

The V gene is TRBV18, the J gene TRBJ1-1; 7 bases fit TRBD1. V lost 5 bases and J lost 0; bases outside the gene matches: 9. The CDR3 is made up of 16 amino acids. Germline V gene data show CDR1 as KGHSH and CDR2 as LQKENI. The CDR3: CASSNTPGTVNTEAFF. Here the CDR3 DNA reads TGTGCCAGCTCAAACACCCCCGGGACAGTGAACACTGAAGCTTTCTTT.

There are a few counts of this clone. The rearrangement joins TRBV18 to TRBJ2-7; TRBD1 matches at 11 bases. Trimming at V came to 6 bases and at J to 6 bases, leaving 10 bases not matched to a gene. The germline V gene encodes CDR1 KGHSH and CDR2 LQKENI. CDR3 length equals 15 residues. The CDR3 coding sequence is TGTGCCAGCTCCCAGGGACAGGGGGTCCTAATCGAGCAGTACTTC. This gives the protein CASSQGQGVLIEQYF. The full variable domain, its missing parts supplied by reference TRBV18 and TRBJ2-7, is NAGVMQNPRHLVRRRGQEARLRCSPMKGHSHVYWYRQLPEEGLKFMVYLQKENIIDESGMPKERFSAEFPKEGPSILRIQQVVRGDSAAYFCASSQGQGVLIEQYFGPGTRLTVT.

The chain is built from TRBV5-4 and TRBJ2-1; 7 bases agree with TRBD2. CDR3 length equals 17 residues. V shed 1 base, J shed 0 bases, and the junction held 7 bases outside the gene matches. CDR1 is SGHNT, CDR2 YYREEE, per germline (reference sequence). CDR3 in DNA: TGTGCCAGCAGCTTGAGGCTAGCGGCTAGCTCCTACAATGAGCAGTTCTTC. Translating it yields CASSLRLAASSYNEQFF.

The chain couples TRBV2 to TRBJ2-2, with 10 bases matching TRBD1. The CDR3 loop spans 13 amino acids. Per the germline V gene, CDR1 is SNHLY and CDR2 is FYNNEI. The junction had 0 bases not matched to a gene; V was cut back by 6 bases and J by 5 bases. The CDR3: CASRDRGTGELFF. The CDR3 DNA sequence: TGTGCCAGCAGGGACAGGGGGACCGGGGAGCTGTTTTTT.

The chain links TRBV2 to TRBJ2-7; 7 positions agree with TRBD2. V was clipped by 3 bases and J by 6 bases; unmatched bases: 8. The CDR3 loop spans 14 amino acids. Germline V gives CDR1 SNHLY, CDR2 FYNNEI. Written as DNA, the CDR3 is TGTGCCAGCAGTGAGGGGGGGGGACCGCTCGAGCAGTACTTC. Its protein product is CASSEGGGPLEQYF. Full variable domain (missing parts from reference TRBV2 and TRBJ2-7): EPEVTQTPSHQVTQMGQEVILRCVPISNHLYFYWYRQILGQKVEFLVSFYNNEISEKSEIFDDQFSVERPDGSNFTLKIRSTKLEDSAMYFCASSEGGGPLEQYFGPGTRLTVT.

This clone was observed a single time. This sequence joins TRBV2 and TRBJ2-2, with TRBD2 identical over 7 bases. With 3 bases clipped from V and 6 bases from J, the junction kept 4 bases outside the gene matches. The germline CDR1 and CDR2 sequences are SNHLY and FYNNEI. CDR3 length equals 14 residues. This CDR3 is CASSEREKSGELFF. The CDR3 DNA follows: TGTGCCAGCAGTGAGCGGGAGAAGTCCGGGGAGCTGTTTTTT.

The chain employs TRBV7-2 and TRBJ1-5; the D gene is possibly TRBD1 (6 bases). The V end lost 5 bases, the J end lost 4 bases, and 15 bases lay between the germline ends. The germline CDR1 and CDR2 sequences are SGHTA and FQGNSA. This CDR3 is 15 amino acids long. CDR3 sequence reads: CASSQTRQVNQPQHF. The CDR3 DNA follows: TGTGCCAGCAGCCAGACTCGACAGGTGAATCAGCCCCAGCATTTT.

The V call is TRBV10-3, the J call TRBJ1-2; D remains unclear. Germline loops: CDR1 ENHRY, CDR2 SYGVKD. V was clipped by 6 bases and J by 0 bases, with 11 bases between them. The CDR3 loop spans 14 amino acids. The CDR3 DNA reads as TGTGCCATCAGGATTGGGCTTACTAACTATGGCTACACCTTC. This translates into CAIRIGLTNYGYTF.

This chain uses TRBV19 with TRBJ2-2, with 8 bases identical to TRBD1. This CDR3 is built from 16 residues. Germline V gene sequence: CDR1 LNHDA, CDR2 SQIVND (reference sequence). J lost 3 bases, V lost 5 bases, and 8 bases had no gene match. CDR3: CASSSTGGWDTGELFF. CDR3 nucleotide sequence: TGTGCCAGTAGTTCTACAGGGGGGTGGGACACCGGGGAGCTGTTTTTT.

This clone was seen a single time. The rearrangement uses TRBV6-5 and TRBJ1-1, with D uncertain. The CDR3 is 14 amino acids. Trimming took 2 bases from V and 4 from J, leaving 11 bases between them. The germline V gene has CDR1 MNHEY and CDR2 SVGAGI. The CDR3 DNA sequence: TGTGCCAGCAGTTACGACCACCGGGGCACTGAAGCTTTCTTT. It yields the protein CASSYDHRGTEAFF.

This clone has a handful of counts. The rearrangement uses TRBV10-3 and TRBJ1-4; the D gene is possibly TRBD1 (5 bases). CDR1 is ENHRY, CDR2 SYGVKD, per germline. The CDR3 loop spans 14 amino acids. V was trimmed by 3 bases and J by 4 bases, leaving 9 bases between them. CDR3 nucleotides: TGTGCCATCAGTGACAGGGCCAATAATGAAAAACTGTTTTTT. Amino acids: CAISDRANNEKLFF.

The chain has TRBV28 and TRBJ1-5; D is unresolved. Germline loops: CDR1 MDHEN, CDR2 SYDVKM. V lost 1 base to trimming and J lost 4 bases, with 11 bases between them. This CDR3 region has 15 residues. The CDR3 DNA reads TGTGCCAGCAGTTTATTACAAGTCTTAAATCAGCCCCAGCATTTT. Translation gives CASSLLQVLNQPQHF. Full variable domain (missing parts from reference TRBV28 and TRBJ1-5): DVKVTQSSRYLVKRTGEKVFLECVQDMDHENMFWYRQDPGLGLRLIYFSYDVKMKEKGDIPEGYSVSREKKERFSLILESASTNQTSMYLCASSLLQVLNQPQHFGDGTRLSIL.

The gene calls are TRBV5-4 and TRBJ1-6; 9 positions agree with TRBD1. J gave up 7 bases and V 4 bases, and 9 bases lay outside the gene matches. The CDR3 has 16 residues. The germline CDR1 and CDR2 sequences are SGHNT and YYREEE (reference sequence). The CDR3 protein is CASSPSWTGANSPLHF. The DNA of the CDR3 is TGTGCCAGCAGCCCCTCATGGACAGGGGCAAATTCACCCCTCCACTTT.

The gene calls are TRBV5-1 and TRBJ2-7; 7 bases map to TRBD2. V dropped 4 bases and J dropped 3; count of bases not matched to a gene: 13. The CDR3 length is 16 residues. Germline CDR1 and CDR2: SGHRS and YFSETQ. As DNA, the CDR3 is TGCGCCAGCAGCCCGGGGAACTTCAGGGAGGGCTACGAGCAGTACTTC. It codes for CASSPGNFREGYEQYF. Full variable domain (remainder filled in from reference TRBV5-1 and TRBJ2-7): KAGVTQTPRYLIKTRGQQVTLSCSPISGHRSVSWYQQTPGQGLQFLFEYFSETQRNKGNFPGRFSGRQFSNSRSEMNVSTLELGDSALYLCASSPGNFREGYEQYFGPGTRLTVT.

The CDR3 is CASSFQGATEAFF. As DNA, the CDR3 is TGTGCCAGCAGTTTTCAGGGGGCTACTGAAGCTTTCTTT. This rearrangement joins TRBV12-3 or TRBV12-4 to TRBJ1-1, with 8 bases aligning to TRBD1. V was pared by 3 bases and J by 5 bases, with 2 bases of the junction left unmatched. The length of the CDR3 is 13 residues.

The chain carries TRBV2 and TRBJ2-7; 8 positions agree with TRBD1. Trimming removed 4 bases from V and 3 bases from J; junction bases left unmatched: 11. CDR1 SNHLY and CDR2 FYNNEI come from the germline V gene. This CDR3 contains 16 residues. For the CDR3, the DNA is TGTGCCAGCAGTGTGGGGGCCGGGACAGGCGGCTACGAGCAGTACTTC. This encodes CASSVGAGTGGYEQYF.

The rearrangement links TRBV27 to TRBJ1-2; D perhaps matches TRBD1 (6 bases). Germline V gene sequence: CDR1 MNHEY, CDR2 SMNVEV (reference sequence). The CDR3 is 14 residues long. V lost 5 bases, J lost 7 bases, and 17 bases lay in between. The CDR3 loop is CASSIGHRVGGYTF. DNA for the CDR3: TGTGCCAGCAGTATCGGTCACAGGGTTGGTGGCTACACCTTC.

The chain carries TRBV9 and TRBJ2-7, with 9 bases identical to TRBD1. V lost 4 bases and J lost 5; bases outside the gene matches: 13. CDR1 and CDR2 (germline): SGDLS, YYNGEE. The CDR3 has 16 amino acids. The CDR3 nucleotides are TGTGCCAGCAGCTCTCGTCCCGGGACAGGGCTCGACGAGCAGTACTTC. This translates into CASSSRPGTGLDEQYF.

On this clone itself: One end of the junction is discordant with germline, which a read error may explain. V usage is TRBV19 and J usage is TRBJ2-2, with TRBD1 matching over 7 bases. The CDR3 is made up of 17 amino acids. The germline gives CDR1 LNHDA, CDR2 SQIVND (reference sequence). The CDR3 sequence: CASFRTQGTAKTGELFF. The CDR3 coding sequence is TGTGCCAGTTTCCGGACCCAAGGGACAGCGAAAACCGGGGAGCTGTTTTTT.

The V call is TRBV9, the J call TRBJ2-1, with 9 bases aligning to TRBD2. The CDR3 is made up of 18 amino acids. Per the germline V gene, CDR1 is SGDLS and CDR2 is YYNGEE. With 7 bases clipped from V and 3 bases from J, the junction kept 17 bases outside the gene matches. The CDR3 loop reads CASSNPRGGASGYNEQFF. The DNA of the CDR3 is TGTGCCAGCTCCAATCCTCGCGGGGGGGCCTCGGGCTACAATGAGCAGTTCTTC.

This clone was seen more than once but under ten times. V and J are TRBV5-4 and TRBJ1-1; 9 positions match TRBD1. The CDR3 is made up of 16 amino acids. The J segment lost 4 bases and the V segment lost 4 bases, leaving 11 bases of the junction unmatched. Germline V gives CDR1 SGHNT, CDR2 YYREEE (reference sequence). The CDR3 sequence: CASSLGTGRGTTEAFF. CDR3 nucleotides: TGTGCCAGCAGCCTAGGGACAGGGAGAGGGACCACTGAAGCTTTCTTT.

The rearrangement links TRBV28 to TRBJ1-5; D is perhaps TRBD1 (5 bases). V dropped 5 bases and J dropped 1 base, with 6 bases sitting between them. Germline V gene data show CDR1 as MDHEN and CDR2 as SYDVKM. This CDR3 spans 13 amino acids. The CDR3 region has the DNA TGTGCCAGCAGTCGACAGAGCAATCAGCCCCAGCATTTT. Translating it yields CASSRQSNQPQHF. Together with reference TRBV28 and TRBJ1-5, the CDR3 gives the full variable domain: DVKVTQSSRYLVKRTGEKVFLECVQDMDHENMFWYRQDPGLGLRLIYFSYDVKMKEKGDIPEGYSVSREKKERFSLILESASTNQTSMYLCASSRQSNQPQHFGDGTRLSIL.